The 29 T cell receptor beta chains below all came from one sample that was sequenced in a study of Ad26.COV2.S vaccination and SARS-CoV-2 variants. The treatment was: about 20 received Ad26.COV2.S at low or high dose, single or two shots; roughly 5 received placebo; per-sample allocation not given. Sample collection was performed on day 63 after the first vaccine or placebo injection. Produced via immunoSEQ multiplex PCR; TCRdb's table is partial and in-frame only. The sample includes about 470,000 clones, about 90% of them seen just once. This specimen was peripheral blood, taken in a trial of Ad26.COV2.S vaccine versus placebo. The receptor set was obtained from a person aged 18 to 65 who received the Ad26.COV2.S COVID-19 vaccine or a placebo.

The chain recombines TRBV4-3 with TRBJ2-7, with 7 bases fitting TRBD1. Germline lookup yields CDR1 LGHNA and CDR2 YSLEER. The V gene end was trimmed by 4 bases and the J gene end by 0 bases; junction bases not matched to a gene: 3. This CDR3 spans 14 amino acids. The CDR3 loop is CASSPRDSSYEQYF. In nucleotides, the CDR3 is TGCGCCAGCAGCCCCCGGGACAGCTCCTACGAGCAGTACTTC.

This chain links TRBV6-5 with TRBJ1-2, with 10 positions matching TRBD1. The germline V gene encodes CDR1 MNHEY and CDR2 SVGAGI. V shed 5 bases and J 6 bases; nucleotides not matched to a gene: 9. This CDR3 comprises 15 residues. The CDR3 DNA is TGTGCCAGCAGTCCCTCGACAGGGGGCGCGAATGGCTACACCTTC. Amino acid sequence: CASSPSTGGANGYTF.

V is TRBV2 and J is TRBJ2-6, with D hard to call. Germline values: CDR1 SNHLY, CDR2 FYNNEI. CDR3 length equals 15 residues. Trimming stripped 8 bases from V and 0 bases from J, with 11 bases between. This CDR3 is CASPRLGSGANVLTF. The DNA for the CDR3 is TGTGCCAGCCCCAGGTTAGGCTCTGGGGCCAACGTCCTGACTTTC.

The chain employs TRBV6-2 or TRBV6-3 and TRBJ2-7; 7 bases match TRBD1. V trimming: 6 bases; J trimming: 0 bases; junction bases outside the gene matches: 5. Germline CDR1 is MNHEY and CDR2 is SVGEGT. CDR3 length: 14 residues. The CDR3 bases are TGTGCCAGCAGCCCTGGACAGGCCTCCTACGAGCAGTACTTC. Protein: CASSPGQASYEQYF.

The rearrangement joins TRBV2 to TRBJ2-7, with D perhaps matching TRBD2 (6 bases). The germline V and J ends were trimmed by 6 bases and 0 bases, with 15 bases remaining between them. The CDR3 consists of 15 residues. The germline V gene encodes CDR1 SNHLY and CDR2 FYNNEI. CDR3 sequence (DNA): TGTGCCAGCAGGGATCTAGCGCGGAGCTCCTACGAGCAGTACTTC. This encodes CASRDLARSSYEQYF.

This clone turned up a few times. The chain has TRBV2 and TRBJ2-7, with TRBD2 matching over 9 bases. J was trimmed by 1 base and V by 7 bases; bases with no gene match: 5. The CDR3 consists of 14 residues. Germline-derived CDR1 and CDR2 are SNHLY and FYNNEI. The CDR3 here is CASNSGSLSYEQYF. CDR3 DNA sequence: TGTGCCAGCAATAGCGGGAGCCTATCCTACGAGCAGTACTTC.

In DNA form, the CDR3 reads TGTGCCAGCAGCCCCACCGGGAGTCTCGAAAATGAGCAGTTCTTC. Translating gives CASSPTGSLENEQFF. The chain employs TRBV7-9 and TRBJ2-1; TRBD2 might be the D (6 bases). CDR3 length: 15 residues. V was trimmed by 5 bases and J by 7 bases, leaving 18 bases between them. Germline lookup yields CDR1 SEHNR and CDR2 FQNEAQ (reference sequence).

The gene calls are TRBV14 and TRBJ1-1; 7 nucleotides align to TRBD1. V was clipped by 3 bases and J by 1 base; unmatched bases: 8. This CDR3 contains 16 residues. Germline V gene lookup returns CDR1 SGHDN and CDR2 FVKESK. The CDR3 protein is CASSHHPGQSNTEAFF. CDR3 DNA sequence: TGTGCCAGCAGCCACCATCCGGGACAGTCGAACACTGAAGCTTTCTTT.

J is TRBJ2-7 and V is TRBV9, with D perhaps assigned TRBD1 or TRBD2 (5 bases each). Germline assignment: CDR1 SGDLS and CDR2 YYNGEE. V lost 0 bases and J lost 1, with 8 bases in between. The length of the CDR3 is 14 residues. In DNA, the CDR3 is TGTGCCAGCAGCGTAGTGGGGGAGTCCTACGAGCAGTACTTC. Its translation: CASSVVGESYEQYF.

The table lists this clone with a count of one. CDR3 nucleotides: TGTGCCAGCAGCTTAGCCCCGACTAACTCCTACGAGCAGTACTTC. This translates into CASSLAPTNSYEQYF. The chain has TRBV13 and TRBJ2-7, with D maybe TRBD2 (5 bases). CDR3 length: 15 residues. Trimming stripped 1 base from V and 0 bases from J, with 10 bases between. Germline CDR1 PRHDT, CDR2 FYEKMQ (reference sequence).

In nucleotides, the CDR3 is TGTGCCAGCTCACCTCGCGAAAGGGACAGGGGGCTGTCGGCCTATGGGGCCAACGTCCTGACTTTC. Protein product: CASSPRERDRGLSAYGANVLTF. J is TRBJ2-6 and V is TRBV18, with 12 nucleotides matching TRBD1. The junction had 18 bases not matched to a gene; V was cut back by 3 bases and J by 3 bases. This CDR3 spans 22 amino acids. Germline CDR1 and CDR2: KGHSH and LQKENI.

The gene calls are TRBV5-1 and TRBJ2-1; TRBD2 is a possible D gene (6 bases). In germline, CDR1 is SGHRS, CDR2 YFSETQ. V was pared by 0 bases and J by 6 bases, with 7 bases between. The CDR3 runs 13 residues. The CDR3 region is CASSLGGTNEQFF. The DNA for the CDR3 is TGCGCCAGCAGCTTGGGCGGGACCAATGAGCAGTTCTTC.

This clone appeared once. The chain recombines TRBV20-1 with TRBJ2-3; D gene ambiguous. This CDR3 is 10 amino acids long. Germline lookup yields CDR1 DFQATT and CDR2 SNEGSKA (reference sequence). Trimming took off 3 bases at V and 5 bases at J, with 3 bases between the two ends. This CDR3 reads CSASRDTQYF. The CDR3 coding sequence is TGCAGTGCTAGTAGAGATACGCAGTATTTT.

V gene TRBV6-6 combines with J gene TRBJ1-1; TRBD1 is a possible D gene (5 bases). The CDR3 runs 12 residues. V dropped 5 bases and J dropped 11 bases, with 15 bases sitting between them. The germline V gene encodes CDR1 MNHNY and CDR2 SVGAGI (reference sequence). The CDR3 reads CASSLTMGGAFF. CDR3 nucleotides: TGTGCCAGCAGTCTAACGATGGGGGGGGCTTTCTTT.

Worth noting for this clone: One junction end does not reproduce the germline sequence, and a read error may be involved. The chain recombines TRBV7-7 with TRBJ1-5, with TRBD1 matching 7 bases. The CDR3 is 17 amino acids. Germline V gene sequence: CDR1 SSHAT, CDR2 FNYEAQ (reference sequence). For the CDR3, the DNA is TGTGCTAGCAGCTCGGGACAGTCGGCCACTAGCAATCAGCCCCAGCATTTT. Encoded protein: CASSSGQSATSNQPQHF.

This chain's CDR3 is CASSRDGPSTDTQYF. The DNA for the CDR3 is TGTGCCAGCAGCAGGGACGGTCCTAGCACAGATACGCAGTATTTT. The rearrangement uses TRBV9 and TRBJ2-3, with D perhaps matching TRBD1 or TRBD2 (5 bases each). This CDR3 region has 15 residues. In germline, CDR1 is SGDLS, CDR2 YYNGEE. V shed 4 bases and J shed 0 bases, with 12 bases lying between them.

The chain carries TRBV5-5 and TRBJ1-5; D not certain. The CDR3 runs 14 residues. The V end lost 0 bases, the J end lost 6 bases, and 10 bases lay between the germline ends. Germline CDR1 is SGHKS and CDR2 is YYEKEE (reference sequence). The DNA for the CDR3 is TGTGCCAGCAGCTTGGACCTTTCTCGTCAGCCCCAGCATTTT. Amino acids: CASSLDLSRQPQHF.

The chain joins TRBV2 to TRBJ2-5, with 9 bases that match TRBD2. V trimming: 5 bases; J trimming: 1 base; junction bases outside the gene matches: 5. Germline lookup yields CDR1 SNHLY and CDR2 FYNNEI. This CDR3 region has 15 residues. This chain's CDR3 is CASSWEREAQETQYF. The DNA of the CDR3 is TGTGCCAGCAGTTGGGAGCGGGAGGCCCAAGAGACCCAGTACTTC.

Notes on this clone: Distinct nucleotide sequences in the sample also encode this CDR3. The rearrangement links TRBV28 to TRBJ2-2; no definite D call. V was pared by 3 bases and J by 2 bases, with 1 base between. This CDR3 comprises 12 residues. Germline values: CDR1 MDHEN, CDR2 SYDVKM. The DNA for the CDR3 is TGTGCCAGCAGTTTCAACACCGGGGAGCTGTTTTTT. Its protein product is CASSFNTGELFF. Filled out from reference TRBV28 and TRBJ2-2, the complete variable domain reads DVKVTQSSRYLVKRTGEKVFLECVQDMDHENMFWYRQDPGLGLRLIYFSYDVKMKEKGDIPEGYSVSREKKERFSLILESASTNQTSMYLCASSFNTGELFFGEGSRLTVL.

V is TRBV30 and J is TRBJ2-7; TRBD2 matches 11 bases. V lost 3 bases to trimming and J lost 3 bases; unmatched junction nucleotides: 10. The CDR3 totals 16 residues. Germline-derived CDR1 and CDR2 are GTSNPN and SVGIG (reference sequence). The CDR3 protein is CAWSPPPTSGIYEQYF. The CDR3 coding sequence is TGTGCCTGGAGCCCTCCGCCGACTAGCGGGATCTACGAGCAGTACTTC.

The CDR3 DNA follows: TGTGCCAGCAGTTTTATGTACAATGAGCAGTTCTTC. It specifies CASSFMYNEQFF. V gene TRBV6-2 or TRBV6-3 combines with J gene TRBJ2-1, with D hard to call. Germline CDR1 is MNHEY and CDR2 is SVGEGT. V dropped 4 bases and J dropped 4 bases, with 5 bases sitting between them. The CDR3 runs to 12 residues.

The V and J genes are TRBV2 and TRBJ2-3; TRBD2 matches 9 bases. J gave up 4 bases and V 7 bases, and 3 bases lay outside the gene matches. The CDR3 is 13 amino acids. Germline assignment: CDR1 SNHLY and CDR2 FYNNEI. The CDR3 nucleotides read TGTGCCAGCATAGCGGGAGAGGCAGATACGCAGTATTTT. This codes for CASIAGEADTQYF.

The chain uses TRBV11-3 and TRBJ1-1, with 8 bases fitting TRBD1. V gave up 6 bases and J gave up 4 bases; unmatched junction bases: 4. Germline V gene lookup returns CDR1 SGHNT and CDR2 YENEEA. The CDR3 is made up of 13 amino acids. The CDR3 nucleotides read TGTGCCAGCAGTTTCGACAGGGGCACTGAAGCTTTCTTT. This translates into CASSFDRGTEAFF.

The J gene is TRBJ2-1, the V gene TRBV11-2, with D hard to call. The V end lost 5 bases, the J end lost 14 bases, and 13 bases lay between the germline ends. The CDR3 totals 11 residues. Germline V gene lookup returns CDR1 SGHAT and CDR2 FQNNGV. The CDR3 is CASSSRVVKFF. As DNA, the CDR3 is TGTGCCAGCAGCAGTAGGGTCGTTAAGTTCTTC. The variable domain in full, with the rest retrieved from reference TRBV11-2 and TRBJ2-1, is EAGVAQSPRYKIIEKRQSVAFWCNPISGHATLYWYQQILGQGPKLLIQFQNNGVVDDSQLPKDRFSAERLKGVDSTLKIQPAKLEDSAVYLCASSSRVVKFFGPGTRLTVL.

V usage is TRBV28 and J usage is TRBJ2-3; no clear D. Between the trimmed V and J ends, which lost 2 bases and 5 bases, there was a span of 11 bases. The germline V gene has CDR1 MDHEN and CDR2 SYDVKM. The CDR3 sequence is 14 residues long. The CDR3 spells CASSLGQEGDTQYF. Written as DNA, the CDR3 is TGTGCCAGCAGTTTAGGGCAGGAAGGAGATACGCAGTATTTT.

The V and J genes are TRBV24-1 and TRBJ2-5; TRBD2 is a possible D gene (6 bases). CDR1 and CDR2 from the germline V gene are KGHDR and SFDVKD. This CDR3 contains 12 residues. Trimming took off 9 bases at V and 8 bases at J, with 15 bases between the two ends. The CDR3 is CATGDWRGTQYF. In DNA form, the CDR3 reads TGTGCCACCGGGGACTGGCGGGGCACCCAGTACTTC.

V gene TRBV29-1 combines with J gene TRBJ2-3; D unresolved. CDR3 size: 12 residues. Germline V gene data show CDR1 as SQVTM and CDR2 as ANQGSEA. Trimming removed 1 base from V and 2 bases from J, with 4 bases in between. As DNA, the CDR3 is TGCAGCGTTGAAGGGTTCACAGATACGCAGTATTTT. Translating it yields CSVEGFTDTQYF.

The rearrangement uses TRBV14 and TRBJ2-4; D unclear. V was trimmed by 6 bases and J by 8 bases, leaving 14 bases between them. The CDR3 contains 13 residues. Germline V gene sequence: CDR1 SGHDN, CDR2 FVKESK. This CDR3 is CASSRAPHDIQYF. The CDR3 DNA sequence: TGTGCCAGCAGTCGGGCCCCGCACGACATTCAGTACTTC.

This sequence joins TRBV9 and TRBJ2-1; D is possibly TRBD2 (5 bases). The germline V and J ends were trimmed by 4 bases and 6 bases, with 17 bases remaining between them. Germline values: CDR1 SGDLS, CDR2 YYNGEE. The CDR3 covers 15 residues. Here the CDR3 reads CASSPGRRATNEQFF. The CDR3 DNA sequence: TGTGCCAGCAGCCCCGGTCGGCGGGCCACCAATGAGCAGTTCTTC.